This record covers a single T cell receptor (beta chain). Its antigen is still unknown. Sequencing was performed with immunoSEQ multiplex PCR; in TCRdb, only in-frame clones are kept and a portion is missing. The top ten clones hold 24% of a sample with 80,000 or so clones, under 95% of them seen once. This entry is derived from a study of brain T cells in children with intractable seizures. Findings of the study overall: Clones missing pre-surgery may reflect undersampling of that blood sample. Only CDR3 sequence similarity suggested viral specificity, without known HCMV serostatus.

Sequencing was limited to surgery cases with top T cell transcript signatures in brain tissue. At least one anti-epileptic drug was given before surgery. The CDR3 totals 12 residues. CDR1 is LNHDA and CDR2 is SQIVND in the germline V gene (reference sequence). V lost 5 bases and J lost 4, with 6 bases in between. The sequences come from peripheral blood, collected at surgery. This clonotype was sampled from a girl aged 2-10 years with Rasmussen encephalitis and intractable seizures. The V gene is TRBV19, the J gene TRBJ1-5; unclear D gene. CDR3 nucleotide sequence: TGTGCCAGTAGTTTCATAAATCAGCCCCAGCATTTT. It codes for CASSFINQPQHF.